A single sample gave rise to the 8 T cell receptor beta chains below, sequenced in a study of beta chain features in type 1 diabetes. Reverse transcribing all isolated RNA meant expressed TCRB transcripts were sequenced. Assay used: immunoSEQ multiplex PCR; TCRdb lists only in-frame clones, some missing. The sample carries almost 250,000 clones, 11% to 15% recorded once. Specimen: naive CD4+ T cells from blood. Receptors originate from a woman aged 40 to 50 in good health.

This clone has just a few counts. The chain is built from TRBV28 and TRBJ1-3; D uncertain. This CDR3 comprises 15 residues. Trimming removed 2 bases from V and 4 bases from J, with 12 bases in between. CDR1 is MDHEN, CDR2 SYDVKM, per germline. This CDR3 reads CASSLPPGSGNTIYF. CDR3 in DNA: TGTGCCAGCAGTTTACCTCCGGGATCAGGAAACACCATATATTTT.

Remarks on this clone: One end of the junction varies from germline; a read error may be responsible. The chain recombines TRBV9 with TRBJ2-2; the D gene is possibly TRBD2 (5 bases). CDR3 length: 14 amino acids. Per germline, CDR1 SGDLS and CDR2 YYNGEE. CDR3 DNA sequence: TGTGCCGGCAGCGTCGGAGGGAACACCGGGGAGCTGTTTTTT. Translating it yields CAGSVGGNTGELFF.

J is TRBJ2-7 and V is TRBV7-2; D might be TRBD2 (7 bases). Germline CDR1 reads SGHTA; CDR2 reads FQGNSA. The CDR3 extends over 15 amino acids. V lost 5 bases, J lost 6 bases, and 20 bases lay in between. Written as DNA, the CDR3 is TGTGCCAGCAGCCCTCGAGGGGGGGTATCCCTCGAGCAGTACTTC. This codes for CASSPRGGVSLEQYF. Complete variable domain (other parts from reference TRBV7-2 and TRBJ2-7): GAGVSQSPSNKVTEKGKDVELRCDPISGHTALYWYRQSLGQGLEFLIYFQGNSAPDKSGLPSDRFSAERTGGSVSTLTIQRTQQEDSAVYLCASSPRGGVSLEQYFGPGTRLTVT.

This clone was counted between two and nine times. The CDR3 bases are TGTGCCAGCAGAGTAGACAGGGCAGAGACCCAGTACTTC. This codes for CASRVDRAETQYF. This chain connects TRBV2 to TRBJ2-5, with 7 bases that match TRBD1. This CDR3 has 13 residues. Germline assignment: CDR1 SNHLY and CDR2 FYNNEI. Losses at the gene ends were 6 bases for V and 4 bases for J; bases not matched to a gene: 5.

There are a few counts of this clone. The chain has TRBV11-2 and TRBJ2-3; D is unclear. The germline V gene encodes CDR1 SGHAT and CDR2 FQNNGV. The CDR3 runs 14 residues. With 3 bases removed from V and 2 bases from J, the gap between germline ends came to 9 bases. CDR3 sequence: CASSLAGSTDTQYF. The CDR3, as DNA: TGTGCCAGCAGCTTGGCAGGCTCCACAGATACGCAGTATTTT.

The CDR3 DNA is TGCAGCGTAAGACAGCGATTTAACACTGAAGCTTTCTTT. This translates into CSVRQRFNTEAFF. The chain joins TRBV29-1 to TRBJ1-1; TRBD1 is a possible D gene (5 bases). Germline-derived CDR1 and CDR2 are SQVTM and ANQGSEA. The CDR3 loop spans 13 amino acids. V was shortened by 6 bases and J by 2 bases, with 13 bases between the two germline ends. Full variable domain (remainder filled in from reference TRBV29-1 and TRBJ1-1): SAVISQKPSRDICQRGTSLTIQCQVDSQVTMMFWYRQQPGQSLTLIATANQGSEATYESGFVIDKFPISRPNLTFSTLTVSNMSPEDSSIYLCSVRQRFNTEAFFGQGTRLTVV.

This clone has a handful of counts. The genes are TRBV7-2 and TRBJ1-2; TRBD1 aligns across 7 bases. The V gene end was trimmed by 5 bases and the J gene end by 2 bases; junction bases not matched to a gene: 8. Germline V CDR1 and CDR2: SGHTA, FQGNSA. This CDR3 contains 15 residues. CDR3 protein: CASSPTTGANYGYTF. CDR3 in DNA: TGTGCCAGCAGCCCAACCACAGGGGCGAACTATGGCTACACCTTC. Complete variable domain (other parts from reference TRBV7-2 and TRBJ1-2): GAGVSQSPSNKVTEKGKDVELRCDPISGHTALYWYRQSLGQGLEFLIYFQGNSAPDKSGLPSDRFSAERTGGSVSTLTIQRTQQEDSAVYLCASSPTTGANYGYTFGSGTRLTVV.

This clone was counted only a few times. CDR3 sequence (DNA): TGTGCCAGCAGCTTGGGCGGACAGGGCGGCTATAATTCACCCCTCCACTTT. This sequence encodes CASSLGGQGGYNSPLHF. The chain joins TRBV5-4 to TRBJ1-6; 8 bases are shared with TRBD1. The CDR3 consists of 17 residues. J was trimmed by 3 bases and V by 0 bases; bases with no gene match: 5. CDR1 and CDR2 (germline): SGHNT, YYREEE (reference sequence). Using reference TRBV5-4 and TRBJ1-6 for the parts outside the CDR3, the full variable domain is ETGVTQSPTHLIKTRGQQVTLRCSSQSGHNTVSWYQQALGQGPQFIFQYYREEENGRGNFPPRFSGLQFPNYSSELNVNALELDDSALYLCASSLGGQGGYNSPLHFGNGTRLTVT.